This T cell receptor beta chain was sequenced for a study of T cells after yellow fever vaccination. TCRdb processed the 5' RACE reads anew with MiXCR; each CDR3 protein has one entry. Counted here are almost 600,000 distinct CDR3 sequences, approximately 15% occurring once; the ten biggest clones make up around 15%. This clonotype was recorded many times. The sample was PBMCs, taken on the day of the yellow fever booster vaccination. The TCR comes from a man aged 25 to 40 who received the YFV17D yellow fever vaccine.

The CDR3 DNA is TGTGCCAGCAGCTTAGGCCTAGCGGTATACAATGAGCAGTTCTTC. Residues: CASSLGLAVYNEQFF. The chain couples TRBV5-4 to TRBJ2-1; TRBD2 matches at 7 bases. The CDR3 contains 15 residues. Germline V lookup: CDR1 SGHNT, CDR2 YYREEE (reference sequence). V shed 2 bases, J shed 4 bases, and the junction held 6 bases outside the gene matches.